The rows below give T cell receptor beta chains drawn from one sample of a study of siplizumab effects on memory and regulatory T cells. Data came from immunoSEQ multiplex PCR; TCRdb stores just in-frame clones and leaves some out. The sample contains around 100,000 clones, around 92% of which appear only once. Source material: CD4+ T cells sorted from blood. The receptor source for this set is a human donor in good health. CDR3s include the opening cysteine and the closing phenylalanine or tryptophan. D genes are given only for firm matches. Size tells how often a clone was seen (once, few, many) or the class of an expanded clone, and some rows leave it out.

NA	TRBV18	TRBJ2-1	TRBD2	CASSLLTSGGADEQFF	TGTGCCAGCTCACTTCTGACTAGCGGGGGGGCCGATGAGCAGTTCTTC
NA	TRBV18	TRBJ1-1	NA	CASSPQMNTEAFF	TGTGCCAGCTCACCGCAGATGAACACTGAAGCTTTCTTT
NA	TRBV7-2	TRBJ2-7	NA	CASSLDGNYEQYF	TGTGCCAGCAGCTTGGACGGTAACTACGAGCAGTACTTC
NA	TRBV18	TRBJ1-1	NA	CASSPEGRLNTEAFF	TGTGCCAGCTCACCGGAGGGACGGTTGAACACTGAAGCTTTCTTT
NA	TRBV5-4	TRBJ1-4	NA	CASSRDPATNEKLFF	TGTGCCAGCAGCCGGGATCCCGCAACTAATGAAAAACTGTTTTTT
NA	TRBV7-6	TRBJ2-7	NA	CASSLGAGTASSYEQYF	TGTGCCAGCAGCTTAGGAGCCGGGACGGCAAGCTCCTACGAGCAGTACTTC
NA	TRBV11-3	TRBJ2-3	TRBD1	CASSLGTGIFTDTQYF	TGTGCCAGCAGCTTAGGGACAGGGATTTTCACAGATACGCAGTATTTT
NA	TRBV28	TRBJ1-3	NA	CASSTRRSATGNTIYF	TGTGCCAGCAGTACCCGACGATCAGCGACTGGAAACACCATATATTTT
NA	TRBV6-5	TRBJ1-2	NA	CASSNRDLRGGYTF	TGTGCCAGCAGTAACCGGGACCTCAGAGGTGGCTACACCTTC
once	TRBV29-1	TRBJ1-2	NA	CSVPGTYYGYTF	TGCAGCGTTCCAGGGACGTACTATGGCTACACCTTC
NA	TRBV6-6	TRBJ2-5	NA	CASSYEGFQETQYF	TGTGCCAGCAGTTACGAAGGATTTCAAGAGACCCAGTACTTC
NA	TRBV7-2	TRBJ2-7	NA	CASSMTAESSYEQYF	TGTGCCAGCAGCATGACAGCTGAAAGCTCCTACGAGCAGTACTTC
NA	TRBV6-5	TRBJ1-2	NA	CASSYSPSARGVGYTF	TGTGCCAGCAGTTACTCACCTTCCGCACGGGGAGTAGGCTACACCTTC
NA	TRBV9	TRBJ2-5	NA	CASSSSGAGARQETQYF	TGTGCCAGCAGCTCCAGCGGGGCGGGGGCTAGGCAAGAGACCCAGTACTTC
NA	TRBV4-1	TRBJ2-5	NA	CASSQDTQATNQETQYF	TGCGCCAGCAGCCAAGATACCCAGGCAACTAACCAAGAGACCCAGTACTTC
once	TRBV4-3	TRBJ2-7	TRBD2	CASSQDSGGGNHEQYF	TGCGCCAGCAGCCAAGATTCGGGCGGGGGGAACCACGAGCAGTACTTC
NA	TRBV11-2	TRBJ2-7	NA	CASSFGGTNEQYF	TGTGCCAGCAGCTTTGGCGGGACCAACGAGCAGTACTTC
NA	TRBV5-6	TRBJ1-6	NA	CASSLGGQGTYNSPLHF	TGTGCCAGCAGCTTAGGGGGGCAGGGGACTTATAATTCACCCCTCCACTTT
NA	TRBV9	TRBJ1-6	TRBD1	CASSVYDRVTVNSPLHF	TGTGCCAGCAGCGTATATGACAGGGTGACGGTTAATTCACCCCTCCACTTT
NA	TRBV11-3	TRBJ2-1	TRBD1	CASSLVWGQGAYEQFF	TGTGCCAGCAGCTTAGTGTGGGGACAGGGGGCCTATGAGCAGTTCTTC
NA	TRBV2	TRBJ2-5	TRBD2	CASSARLAGDQETQYF	TGTGCCAGCAGCGCTAGACTAGCGGGGGACCAAGAGACCCAGTACTTC
NA	TRBV6-5	TRBJ1-1	TRBD1	CASSYADRGRGTEAFF	TGTGCCAGCAGTTACGCCGACAGGGGACGGGGCACTGAAGCTTTCTTT
NA	TRBV10-3	TRBJ1-5	NA	CAISAGPNSNQPQHF	TGTGCCATCAGTGCAGGGCCTAACTCCAATCAGCCCCAGCATTTT
NA	TRBV28	TRBJ1-2	NA	CASSVTATYGYTF	TGTGCCAGCAGTGTCACAGCCACCTATGGCTACACCTTC
once	TRBV5-4	TRBJ2-1	TRBD1	CASSLIRTGLLRYNEQFF	TGTGCCAGCAGCTTGATAAGGACAGGGCTTCTTAGGTACAATGAGCAGTTCTTC
NA	TRBV19	TRBJ1-6	NA	CASNPRGDNSPLHF	TGTGCCAGTAACCCGCGGGGCGACAATTCACCCCTCCACTTT
NA	TRBV10-3	TRBJ1-2	NA	CAISESPGTGNSNYGYTF	TGTGCCATCAGTGAGTCCCCCGGGACGGGGAATTCTAACTATGGCTACACCTTC
NA	TRBV19	TRBJ1-2	NA	CASRTRDGTDGYTF	TGTGCCAGTAGGACCCGGGACGGGACTGATGGCTACACCTTC
NA	TRBV6-1	TRBJ1-1	NA	CASTPGADTEAFF	TGTGCCAGCACCCCAGGGGCCGACACTGAAGCTTTCTTT
NA	TRBV14	TRBJ2-1	TRBD1	CASSHFGTGREKEQFF	TGTGCCAGCAGCCATTTCGGGACAGGCCGCGAGAAGGAGCAGTTCTTC
NA	TRBV19	TRBJ1-2	TRBD1	CASTGTGHGYTF	TGTGCCAGTACCGGGACAGGGCACGGCTACACCTTC
NA	TRBV7-9	TRBJ2-7	NA	CASSFLGQSEQYF	TGTGCCAGCAGCTTTCTTGGTCAGTCCGAGCAGTACTTC
few	TRBV7-2	TRBJ1-6	NA	CASSFGSGSNSPLHF	TGTGCCAGCAGCTTTGGATCGGGGTCAAATTCACCCCTCCACTTT
NA	TRBV10-1	TRBJ2-3	NA	CASRPAGNADTQYF	TGCGCCAGCAGGCCAGCGGGTAACGCAGATACGCAGTATTTT
few	TRBV5-1	TRBJ2-7	TRBD1	CASSIGQGDRWEQYF	TGCGCCAGCAGCATTGGACAGGGGGACCGTTGGGAGCAGTACTTC
NA	TRBV6-6	TRBJ2-7	NA	CASSYSGGGSYEQYF	TGTGCCAGCAGTTACTCGGGGGGCGGATCTTACGAGCAGTACTTC
NA	TRBV18	TRBJ2-7	TRBD1	CASSPLRDSSYEQYF	TGTGCCAGCTCACCATTACGGGACAGCTCCTACGAGCAGTACTTC
few	TRBV30	TRBJ1-6	NA	CAWSAQGKGSPLHF	TGTGCCTGGAGTGCGCAGGGGAAAGGTTCACCCCTCCACTTT
NA	TRBV7-2	TRBJ2-2	NA	CASSLDLGTWGTGELFF	TGTGCCAGCAGCTTAGATCTCGGGACTTGGGGGACCGGGGAGCTGTTTTTT
NA	TRBV2	TRBJ1-1	NA	CASSVVSPEAFF	TGTGCCAGCAGTGTTGTGTCACCCGAAGCTTTCTTT
NA	TRBV6-5	TRBJ2-7	NA	CASTRTGSYEQYF	TGTGCCAGCACCCGGACGGGATCTTACGAGCAGTACTTC
few	TRBV4-1	TRBJ1-5	NA	CASSLSTGDQPQHF	TGCGCCAGCAGCCTCTCTACGGGTGATCAGCCCCAGCATTTT
NA	TRBV7-3	TRBJ1-1	NA	CASRLGGDTEAFF	TGTGCCAGCAGGCTAGGGGGGGACACTGAAGCTTTCTTT
NA	TRBV27	TRBJ1-6	NA	CASSATGSSYNSPLHF	TGTGCCAGCAGTGCCACCGGGAGCTCCTATAATTCACCCCTCCACTTT
NA	TRBV5-6	TRBJ2-7	NA	CASSGKPSTEQYF	TGTGCCAGCAGCGGGAAACCTTCTACCGAGCAGTACTTC
NA	TRBV10-1	TRBJ2-5	NA	CASSEAEIQETQYF	TGCGCCAGCAGTGAGGCAGAGATCCAAGAGACCCAGTACTTC
once	TRBV28	TRBJ1-4	NA	CASSFYGVGINEKLFF	TGTGCCAGCAGTTTTTACGGCGTAGGGATAAATGAAAAACTGTTTTTT
NA	TRBV7-9	TRBJ1-4	TRBD1	CASSEEGQKKLFF	TGTGCCAGCAGCGAAGAGGGACAGAAAAAACTGTTTTTT
NA	TRBV2	TRBJ2-3	TRBD1	CASTVGQVTDTQYF	TGTGCCAGCACCGTGGGACAGGTCACAGATACGCAGTATTTT
NA	TRBV2	TRBJ1-5	NA	CASIQYSNQPQHF	TGTGCCAGCATTCAGTATAGCAATCAGCCCCAGCATTTT
NA	TRBV9	TRBJ1-2	NA	CASSPSVSDNYGYTF	TGTGCCAGCAGCCCCAGCGTATCGGATAACTATGGCTACACCTTC
NA	TRBV10-1	TRBJ1-2	NA	CASSESLGGGYTF	TGCGCCAGCAGTGAGTCACTCGGGGGTGGCTACACCTTC
NA	TRBV10-3	TRBJ2-1	TRBD1	CAIKQGVGYNEQFF	TGTGCCATCAAGCAGGGGGTTGGCTACAATGAGCAGTTCTTC
NA	TRBV11-1	TRBJ1-4	NA	CASSGPDWANEKLFF	TGTGCCAGCAGCGGACCAGATTGGGCTAATGAAAAACTGTTTTTT